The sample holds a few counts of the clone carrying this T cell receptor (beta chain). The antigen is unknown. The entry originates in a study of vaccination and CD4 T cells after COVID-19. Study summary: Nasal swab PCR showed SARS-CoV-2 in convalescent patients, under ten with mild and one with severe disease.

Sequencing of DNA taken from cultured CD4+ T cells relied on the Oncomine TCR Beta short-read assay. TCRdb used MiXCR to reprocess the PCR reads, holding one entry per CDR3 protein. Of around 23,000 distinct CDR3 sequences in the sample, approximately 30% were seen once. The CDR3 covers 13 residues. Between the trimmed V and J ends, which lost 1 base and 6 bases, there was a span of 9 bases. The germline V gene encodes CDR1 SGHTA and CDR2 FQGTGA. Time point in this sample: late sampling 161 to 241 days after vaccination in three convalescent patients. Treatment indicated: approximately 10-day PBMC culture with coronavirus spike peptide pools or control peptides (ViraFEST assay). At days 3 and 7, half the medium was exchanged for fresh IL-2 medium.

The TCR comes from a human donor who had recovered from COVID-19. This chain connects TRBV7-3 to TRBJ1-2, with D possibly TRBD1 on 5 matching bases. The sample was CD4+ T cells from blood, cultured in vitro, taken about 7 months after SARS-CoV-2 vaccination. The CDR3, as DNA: TGTGCCAGCAGCTTAAGGGGGGACGATGGCTACACCTTC. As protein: CASSLRGDDGYTF. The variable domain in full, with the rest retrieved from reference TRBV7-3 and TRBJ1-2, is GAGVSQTPSNKVTEKGKYVELRCDPISGHTALYWYRQSLGQGPEFLIYFQGTGAADDSGLPNDRFFAVRPEGSVSTLKIQRTERGDSAVYLCASSLRGDDGYTFGSGTRLTVV.